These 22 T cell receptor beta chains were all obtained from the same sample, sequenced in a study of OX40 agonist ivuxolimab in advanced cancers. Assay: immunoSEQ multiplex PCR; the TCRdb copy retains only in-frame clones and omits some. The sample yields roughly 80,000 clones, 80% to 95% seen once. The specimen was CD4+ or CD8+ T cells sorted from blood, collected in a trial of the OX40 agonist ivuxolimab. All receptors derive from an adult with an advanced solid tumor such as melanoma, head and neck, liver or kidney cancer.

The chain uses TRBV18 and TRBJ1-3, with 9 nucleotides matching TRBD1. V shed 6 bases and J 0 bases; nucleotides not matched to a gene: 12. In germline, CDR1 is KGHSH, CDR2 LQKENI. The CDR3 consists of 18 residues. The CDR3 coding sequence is TGTGCCAGCTCCCGGGACAGGGTTGGAAGTTCCTCTGGAAACACCATATATTTT. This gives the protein CASSRDRVGSSSGNTIYF.

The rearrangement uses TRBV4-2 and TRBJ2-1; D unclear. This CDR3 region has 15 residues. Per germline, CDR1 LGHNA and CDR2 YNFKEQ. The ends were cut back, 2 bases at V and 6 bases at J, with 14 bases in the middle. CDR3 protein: CASSQPLGAGNEQFF. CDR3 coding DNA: TGTGCCAGCAGCCAACCCTTAGGCGCAGGCAATGAGCAGTTCTTC.

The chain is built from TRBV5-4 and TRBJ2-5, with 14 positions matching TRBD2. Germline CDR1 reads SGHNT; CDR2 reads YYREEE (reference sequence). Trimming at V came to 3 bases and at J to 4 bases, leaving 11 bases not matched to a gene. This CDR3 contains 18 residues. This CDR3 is CASSSGLTSGGVGETQYF. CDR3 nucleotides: TGTGCCAGCAGCTCCGGCCTGACTAGCGGGGGGGTGGGAGAGACCCAGTACTTC.

The CDR3 bases are TGTGCCAGCGCGCGGGAGGGCGCCTACGAGCAGTACTTC. Translating it yields CASAREGAYEQYF. The rearrangement joins TRBV11-3 to TRBJ2-7, with 9 bases lining up with TRBD2. The CDR3 has 13 residues. CDR1 is SGHNT and CDR2 is YENEEA in the germline V gene. The V segment lost 8 bases and the J segment 2 bases; nucleotides outside the gene matches: 4.

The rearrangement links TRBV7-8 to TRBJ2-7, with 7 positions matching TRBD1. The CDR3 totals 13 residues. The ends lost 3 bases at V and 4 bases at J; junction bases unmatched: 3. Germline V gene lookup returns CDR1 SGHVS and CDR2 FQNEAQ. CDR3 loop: CASSFDRDYEQYF. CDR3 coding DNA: TGTGCCAGCAGCTTCGACAGGGATTACGAGCAGTACTTC.

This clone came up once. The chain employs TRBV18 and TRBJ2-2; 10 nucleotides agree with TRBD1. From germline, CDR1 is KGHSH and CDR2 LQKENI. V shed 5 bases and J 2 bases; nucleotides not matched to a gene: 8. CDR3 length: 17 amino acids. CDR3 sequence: CASSFAGTGDNTGELFF. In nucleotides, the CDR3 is TGTGCCAGCTCATTCGCCGGGACAGGGGACAACACCGGGGAGCTGTTTTTT.

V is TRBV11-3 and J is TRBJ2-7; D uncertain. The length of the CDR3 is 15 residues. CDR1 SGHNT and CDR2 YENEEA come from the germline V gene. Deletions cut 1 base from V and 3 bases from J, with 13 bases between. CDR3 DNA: TGTGCCAGCAGCTTAGGACCGAGACTGGACTACGAGCAGTACTTC. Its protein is CASSLGPRLDYEQYF.

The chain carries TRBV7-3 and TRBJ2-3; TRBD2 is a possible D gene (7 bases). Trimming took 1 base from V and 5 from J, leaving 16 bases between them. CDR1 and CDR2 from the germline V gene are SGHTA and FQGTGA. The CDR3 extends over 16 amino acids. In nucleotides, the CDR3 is TGTGCCAGCAGCTTAAACGCTCGGGGGGCGGGAGATACGCAGTATTTT. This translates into CASSLNARGAGDTQYF. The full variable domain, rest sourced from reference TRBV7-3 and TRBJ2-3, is GAGVSQTPSNKVTEKGKYVELRCDPISGHTALYWYRQSLGQGPEFLIYFQGTGAADDSGLPNDRFFAVRPEGSVSTLKIQRTERGDSAVYLCASSLNARGAGDTQYFGPGTRLTVL.

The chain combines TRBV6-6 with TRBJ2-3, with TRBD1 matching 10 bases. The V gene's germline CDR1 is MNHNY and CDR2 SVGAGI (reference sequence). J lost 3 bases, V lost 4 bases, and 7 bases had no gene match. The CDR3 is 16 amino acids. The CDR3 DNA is TGTGCCAGCAGTTCCCGGACAGGGGGTTGGACAGATACGCAGTATTTT. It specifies CASSSRTGGWTDTQYF.

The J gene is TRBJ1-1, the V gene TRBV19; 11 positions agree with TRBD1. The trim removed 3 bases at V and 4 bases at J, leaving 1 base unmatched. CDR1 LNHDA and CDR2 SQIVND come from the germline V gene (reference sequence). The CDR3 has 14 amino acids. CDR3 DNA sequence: TGTGCCAGTAGTATGGGGACAGGGGGCACTGAAGCTTTCTTT. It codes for CASSMGTGGTEAFF. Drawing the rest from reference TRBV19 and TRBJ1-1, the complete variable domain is DGGITQSPKYLFRKEGQNVTLSCEQNLNHDAMYWYRQDPGQGLRLIYYSQIVNDFQKGDIAEGYSVSREKKESFPLTVTSAQKNPTAFYLCASSMGTGGTEAFFGQGTRLTVV.

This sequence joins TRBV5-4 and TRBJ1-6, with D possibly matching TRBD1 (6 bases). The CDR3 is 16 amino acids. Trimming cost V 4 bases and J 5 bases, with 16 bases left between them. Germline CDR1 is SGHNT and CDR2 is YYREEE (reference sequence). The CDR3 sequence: CASSPQGPFNNSPLHF. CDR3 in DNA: TGTGCCAGCAGCCCACAGGGCCCGTTTAATAATTCACCCCTCCACTTT.

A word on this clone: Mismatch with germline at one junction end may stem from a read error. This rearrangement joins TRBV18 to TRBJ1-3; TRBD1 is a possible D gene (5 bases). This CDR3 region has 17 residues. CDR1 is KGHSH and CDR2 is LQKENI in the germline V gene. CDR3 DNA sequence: TGTGCCAGCTCTCCACAGTCGGGGCCCTCCTCTGGAAACACCATATATTTT. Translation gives CASSPQSGPSSGNTIYF.

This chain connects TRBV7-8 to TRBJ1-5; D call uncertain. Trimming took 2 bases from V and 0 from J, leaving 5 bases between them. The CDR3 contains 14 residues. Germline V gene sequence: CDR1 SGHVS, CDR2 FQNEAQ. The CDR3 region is CASSLIDSNQPQHF. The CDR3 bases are TGTGCCAGCAGCTTAATTGATAGCAATCAGCCCCAGCATTTT.

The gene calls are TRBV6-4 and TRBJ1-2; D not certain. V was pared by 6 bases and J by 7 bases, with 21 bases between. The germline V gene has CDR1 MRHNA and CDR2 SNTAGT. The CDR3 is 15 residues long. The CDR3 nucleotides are TGTGCCAGCAGGGAGATTATACAGTCTAATGGTGGCTACACCTTC. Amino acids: CASREIIQSNGGYTF.

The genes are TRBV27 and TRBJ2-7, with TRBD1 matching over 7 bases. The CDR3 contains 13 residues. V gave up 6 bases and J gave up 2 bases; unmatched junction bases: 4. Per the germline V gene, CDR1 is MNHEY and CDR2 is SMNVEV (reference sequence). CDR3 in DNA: TGTGCCAGCAGCAGGGACAGCCCCTACGAGCAGTACTTC. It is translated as CASSRDSPYEQYF.

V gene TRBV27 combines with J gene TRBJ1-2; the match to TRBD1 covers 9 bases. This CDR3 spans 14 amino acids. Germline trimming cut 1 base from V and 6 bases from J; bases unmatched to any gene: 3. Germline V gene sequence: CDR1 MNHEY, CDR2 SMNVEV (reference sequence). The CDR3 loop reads CASSLYRGLNGYTF. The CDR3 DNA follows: TGTGCCAGCAGTTTATACAGGGGGCTTAATGGCTACACCTTC.

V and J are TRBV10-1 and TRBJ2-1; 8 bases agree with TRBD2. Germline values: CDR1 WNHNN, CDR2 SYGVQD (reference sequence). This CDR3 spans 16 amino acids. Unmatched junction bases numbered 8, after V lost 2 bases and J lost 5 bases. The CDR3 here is CASSEAAGVRHNEQFF. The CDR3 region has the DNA TGCGCCAGCAGTGAGGCAGCGGGAGTGAGGCACAATGAGCAGTTCTTC.

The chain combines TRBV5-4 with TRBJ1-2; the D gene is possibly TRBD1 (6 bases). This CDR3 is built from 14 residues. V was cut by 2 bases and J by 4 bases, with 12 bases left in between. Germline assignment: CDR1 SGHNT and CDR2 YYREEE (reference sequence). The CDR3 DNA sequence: TGTGCCAGCAGCTTTCGGGGGCTGGCCTATGGCTACACCTTC. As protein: CASSFRGLAYGYTF.

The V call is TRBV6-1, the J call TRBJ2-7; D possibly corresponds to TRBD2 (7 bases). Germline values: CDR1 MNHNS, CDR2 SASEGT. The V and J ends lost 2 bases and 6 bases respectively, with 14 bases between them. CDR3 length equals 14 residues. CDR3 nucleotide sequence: TGTGCCAGCAGTGAACTGACGGGGGGCGTCGAGCAGTACTTC. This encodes CASSELTGGVEQYF.

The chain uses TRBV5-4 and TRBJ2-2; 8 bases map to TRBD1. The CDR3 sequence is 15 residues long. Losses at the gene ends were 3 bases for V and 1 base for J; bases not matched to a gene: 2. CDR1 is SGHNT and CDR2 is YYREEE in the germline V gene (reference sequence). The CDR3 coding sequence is TGTGCCAGCAGCTGGGGACAGGTGAACACCGGGGAGCTGTTTTTT. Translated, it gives CASSWGQVNTGELFF.

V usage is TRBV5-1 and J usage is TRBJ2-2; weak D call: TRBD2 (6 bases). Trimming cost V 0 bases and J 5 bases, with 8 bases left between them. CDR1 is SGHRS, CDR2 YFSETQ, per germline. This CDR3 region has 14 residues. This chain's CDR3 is CASSLDAGTGELFF. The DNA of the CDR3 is TGCGCCAGCAGCTTGGATGCGGGAACCGGGGAGCTGTTTTTT.

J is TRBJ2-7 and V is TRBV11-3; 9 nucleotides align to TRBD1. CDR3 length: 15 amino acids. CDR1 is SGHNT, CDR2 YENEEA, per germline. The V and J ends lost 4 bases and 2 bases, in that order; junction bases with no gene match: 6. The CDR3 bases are TGTGCCAGCAGCTGGGGGACAGGGATCCCCTACGAGCAGTACTTC. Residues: CASSWGTGIPYEQYF. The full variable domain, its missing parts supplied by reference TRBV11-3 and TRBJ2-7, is EAGVVQSPRYKIIEKKQPVAFWCNPISGHNTLYWYLQNLGQGPELLIRYENEEAVDDSQLPKDRFSAERLKGVDSTLKIQPAELGDSAVYLCASSWGTGIPYEQYFGPGTRLTVT.